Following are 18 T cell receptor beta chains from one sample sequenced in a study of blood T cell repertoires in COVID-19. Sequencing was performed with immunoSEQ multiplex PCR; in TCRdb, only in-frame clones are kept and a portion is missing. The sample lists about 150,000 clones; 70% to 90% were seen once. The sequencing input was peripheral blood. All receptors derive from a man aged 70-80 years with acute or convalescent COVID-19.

CDR3 nucleotide sequence: TGTGCCAGCAGCTTGTTCCGGACAGCCAGCGGGACAGGGCCCCAGCATTTT. It encodes CASSLFRTASGTGPQHF. J is TRBJ1-5 and V is TRBV5-6; TRBD1 agrees at 8 bases. This CDR3 region has 17 residues. Losses at the gene ends were 1 base for V and 9 bases for J; bases not matched to a gene: 15. Germline V CDR1 and CDR2: SGHDT, YYEEEE. Full variable domain (rest looked up from reference TRBV5-6 and TRBJ1-5): DAGVTQSPTHLIKTRGQQVTLRCSPKSGHDTVSWYQQALGQGPQFIFQYYEEEERQRGNFPDRFSGHQFPNYSSELNVNALLLGDSALYLCASSLFRTASGTGPQHFGDGTRLSIL.

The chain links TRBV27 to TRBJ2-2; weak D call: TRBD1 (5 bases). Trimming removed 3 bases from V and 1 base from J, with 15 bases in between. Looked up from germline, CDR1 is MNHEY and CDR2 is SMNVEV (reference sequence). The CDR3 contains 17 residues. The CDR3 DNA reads TGTGCCAGCAGTTTTGGCAGGGTGGTTGGGAACACCGGGGAGCTGTTTTTT. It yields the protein CASSFGRVVGNTGELFF.

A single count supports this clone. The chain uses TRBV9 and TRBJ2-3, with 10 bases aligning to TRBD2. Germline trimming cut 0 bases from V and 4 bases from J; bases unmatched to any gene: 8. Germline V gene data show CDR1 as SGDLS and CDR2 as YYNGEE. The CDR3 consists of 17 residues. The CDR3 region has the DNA TGTGCCAGCAGCGTAGCCGGGGGGACTAGCGTTTCAGATACGCAGTATTTT. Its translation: CASSVAGGTSVSDTQYF.

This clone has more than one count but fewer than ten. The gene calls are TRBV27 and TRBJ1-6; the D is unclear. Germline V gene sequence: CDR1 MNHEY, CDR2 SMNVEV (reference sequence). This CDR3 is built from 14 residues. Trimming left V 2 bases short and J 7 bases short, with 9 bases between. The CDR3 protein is CASSLVQLNSPLHF. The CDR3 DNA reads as TGTGCCAGCAGTTTAGTACAGTTAAATTCACCCCTCCACTTT.

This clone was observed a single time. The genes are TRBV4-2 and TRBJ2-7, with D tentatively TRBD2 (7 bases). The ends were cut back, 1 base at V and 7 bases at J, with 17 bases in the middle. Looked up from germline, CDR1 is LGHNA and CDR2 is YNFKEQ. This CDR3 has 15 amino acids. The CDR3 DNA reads TGTGCCAGCAGCCAAGCTGCGGGGGCGGTGGGGGAGCAGTACTTC. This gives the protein CASSQAAGAVGEQYF.

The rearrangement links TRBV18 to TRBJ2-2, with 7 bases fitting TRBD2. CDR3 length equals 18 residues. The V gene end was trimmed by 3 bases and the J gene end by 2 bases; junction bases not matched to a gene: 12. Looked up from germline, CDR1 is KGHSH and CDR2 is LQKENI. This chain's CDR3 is CASSPPRGGRLNTGELFF. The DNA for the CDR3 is TGTGCCAGCTCACCCCCACGGGGCGGGAGACTAAACACCGGGGAGCTGTTTTTT.

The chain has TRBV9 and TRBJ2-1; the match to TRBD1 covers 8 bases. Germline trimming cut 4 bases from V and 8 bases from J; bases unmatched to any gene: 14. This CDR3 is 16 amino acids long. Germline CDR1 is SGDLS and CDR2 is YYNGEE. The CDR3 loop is CASSPKGAGGFYEQFF. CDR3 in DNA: TGTGCCAGCAGCCCTAAGGGGGCAGGGGGCTTCTATGAGCAGTTCTTC.

The DNA of the CDR3 is TGCGCCAGCAGCAACGGACTAGCGGGAGGGGACAATGAGCAGTTCTTC. Protein: CASSNGLAGGDNEQFF. The rearrangement links TRBV5-1 to TRBJ2-1; TRBD2 aligns across 15 bases. The CDR3 is made up of 16 amino acids. V lost 4 bases and J lost 5; bases outside the gene matches: 4. The germline V gene has CDR1 SGHRS and CDR2 YFSETQ.

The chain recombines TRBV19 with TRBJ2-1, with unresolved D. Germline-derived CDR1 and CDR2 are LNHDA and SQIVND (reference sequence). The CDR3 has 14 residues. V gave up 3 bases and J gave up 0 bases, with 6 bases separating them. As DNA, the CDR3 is TGTGCCAGTAGTATGGCTCTCTCCTACAATGAGCAGTTCTTC. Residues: CASSMALSYNEQFF.

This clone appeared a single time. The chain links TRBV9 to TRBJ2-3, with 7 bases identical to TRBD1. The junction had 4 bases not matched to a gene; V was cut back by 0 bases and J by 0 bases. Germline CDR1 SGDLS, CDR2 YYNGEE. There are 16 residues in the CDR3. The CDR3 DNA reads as TGTGCCAGCAGCGTAGTAGGGGACAGAAGCACAGATACGCAGTATTTT. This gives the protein CASSVVGDRSTDTQYF.

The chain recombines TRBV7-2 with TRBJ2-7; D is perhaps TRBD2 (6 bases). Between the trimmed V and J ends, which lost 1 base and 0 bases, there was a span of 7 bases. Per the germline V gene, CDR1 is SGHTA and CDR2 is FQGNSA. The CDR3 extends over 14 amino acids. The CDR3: CASSLVRDSYEQYF. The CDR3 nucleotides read TGTGCCAGCAGCTTAGTGCGGGACTCCTACGAGCAGTACTTC.

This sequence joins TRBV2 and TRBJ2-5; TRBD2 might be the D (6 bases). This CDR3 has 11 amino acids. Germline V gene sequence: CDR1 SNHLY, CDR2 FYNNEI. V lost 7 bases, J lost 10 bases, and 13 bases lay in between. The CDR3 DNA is TGTGCCAGCACGGATAGCGGCCTCCAGTACTTC. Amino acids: CASTDSGLQYF.

The CDR3 spells CASSVAGHPYEQYF. The CDR3, as DNA: TGTGCCAGCAGCGTAGCAGGGCACCCCTACGAGCAGTACTTC. The chain combines TRBV9 with TRBJ2-7; D is perhaps TRBD1 (5 bases). CDR1 is SGDLS, CDR2 YYNGEE, per germline. The V end was cut by 0 bases, the J end by 2 bases, with 9 bases between. The CDR3 is 14 amino acids. The variable domain in full, completed from reference TRBV9 and TRBJ2-7, reads DSGVTQTPKHLITATGQRVTLRCSPRSGDLSVYWYQQSLDQGLQFLIQYYNGEERAKGNILERFSAQQFPDLHSELNLSSLELGDSALYFCASSVAGHPYEQYFGPGTRLTVT.

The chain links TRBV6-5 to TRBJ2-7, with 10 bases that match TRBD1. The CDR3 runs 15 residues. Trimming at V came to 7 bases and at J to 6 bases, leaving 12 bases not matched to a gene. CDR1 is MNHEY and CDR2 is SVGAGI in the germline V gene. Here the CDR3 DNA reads TGTGCCAGCACCCGGAACTCCGGGACAGGGGTCGAGCAGTACTTC. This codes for CASTRNSGTGVEQYF.

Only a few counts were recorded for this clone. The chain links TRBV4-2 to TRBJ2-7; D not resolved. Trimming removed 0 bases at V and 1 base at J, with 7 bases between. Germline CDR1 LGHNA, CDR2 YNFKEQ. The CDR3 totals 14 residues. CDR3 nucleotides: TGTGCCAGCAGCCAAGAGCGCCAATCCTACGAGCAGTACTTC. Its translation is CASSQERQSYEQYF.

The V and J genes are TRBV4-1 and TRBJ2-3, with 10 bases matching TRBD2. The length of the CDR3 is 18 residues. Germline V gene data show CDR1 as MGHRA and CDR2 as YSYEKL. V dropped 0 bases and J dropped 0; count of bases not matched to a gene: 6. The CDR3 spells CASSQESGGDLSTDTQYF. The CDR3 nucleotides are TGCGCCAGCAGCCAAGAAAGCGGGGGGGACCTTAGCACAGATACGCAGTATTTT.

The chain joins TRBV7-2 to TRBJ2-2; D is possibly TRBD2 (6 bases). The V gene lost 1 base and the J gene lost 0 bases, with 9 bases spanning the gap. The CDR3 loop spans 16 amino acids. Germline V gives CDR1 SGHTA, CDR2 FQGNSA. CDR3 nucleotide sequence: TGTGCCAGCAGCTTAGTGGGGGGTTCGAACACCGGGGAGCTGTTTTTT. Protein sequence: CASSLVGGSNTGELFF.

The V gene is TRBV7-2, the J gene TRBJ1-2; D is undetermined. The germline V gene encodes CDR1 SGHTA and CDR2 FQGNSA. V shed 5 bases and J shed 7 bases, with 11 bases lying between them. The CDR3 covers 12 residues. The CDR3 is CASSQVGGGYTF. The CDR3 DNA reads TGTGCCAGCAGCCAGGTTGGAGGTGGCTACACCTTC. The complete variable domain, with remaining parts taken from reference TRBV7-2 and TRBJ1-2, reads GAGVSQSPSNKVTEKGKDVELRCDPISGHTALYWYRQSLGQGLEFLIYFQGNSAPDKSGLPSDRFSAERTGGSVSTLTIQRTQQEDSAVYLCASSQVGGGYTFGSGTRLTVV.